This T cell receptor (beta chain) was observed in a study of T cells expressing NK-cell markers. In the study overall: Underlying the TCR beta repertoires were sorted CD3+CD56+NKG2C+, CD3+CD56+NKG2C- and CD3+CD56-NKG2C+ T cells.

Study results and limitations: It remained uncertain whether the expanded NKG2C+ T cell clones were specific for HCMV antigens.

TCRdb processed the 5' RACE reads again and assigns one entry to each CDR3 protein, with no DNA. The table counts 250,000 to 300,000 distinct CDR3 sequences; 0.39% lies in the top ten. This CDR3 is built from 13 residues. Germline lookup yields CDR1 ENHRY and CDR2 SYGVKD. Concerning this clonotype: As yet, its antigen is unknown.

The sequenced sample consisted of blood T cells: a sorted CD56 or NKG2C T cell subset, CD4+ or CD8+ T cells, or bulk PBMC T cells (not recorded which). The chain couples TRBV10-3 to TRBJ2-2; as DNA is missing, the TRBD1 call by TCRdb cannot be tested. This TCR derives from a man between 18 and 29 years old in good health. The CDR3 here is CAISETGTGELFF.